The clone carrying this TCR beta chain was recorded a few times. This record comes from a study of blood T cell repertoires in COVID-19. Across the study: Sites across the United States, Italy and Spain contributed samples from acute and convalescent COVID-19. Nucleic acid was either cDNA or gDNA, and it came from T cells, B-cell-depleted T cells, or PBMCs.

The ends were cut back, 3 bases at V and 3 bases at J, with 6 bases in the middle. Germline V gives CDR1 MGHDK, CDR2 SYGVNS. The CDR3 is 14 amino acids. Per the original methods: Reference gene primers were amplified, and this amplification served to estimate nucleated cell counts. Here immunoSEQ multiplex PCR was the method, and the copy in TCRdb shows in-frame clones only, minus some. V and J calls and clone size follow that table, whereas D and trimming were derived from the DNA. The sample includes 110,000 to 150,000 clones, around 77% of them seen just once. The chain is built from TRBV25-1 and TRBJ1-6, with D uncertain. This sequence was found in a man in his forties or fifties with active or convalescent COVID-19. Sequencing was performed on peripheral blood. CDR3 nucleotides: TGTGCCAGCAGTGACAGAAACTATAATTCACCCCTCCACTTT. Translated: CASSDRNYNSPLHF.